This record concerns one T cell receptor beta chain sequence. This specimen comes from a study of blood T cell repertoires in COVID-19. At the level of the study: Acute-phase and convalescent COVID-19 samples originated in the United States, Italy and Spain.

Original methodology: Scientists estimated how many nucleated cells there were by amplifying reference gene primers. Sequencing was performed with immunoSEQ multiplex PCR; in TCRdb, only in-frame clones are kept and a portion is missing. Clone size and the V and J calls come from that table; the DNA yielded D and trimming. The sample lists about 310,000 clones, 90% occurring once. CDR3 size: 13 residues. Trimming took 7 bases from V and 0 from J, leaving 9 bases between them. Germline loops: CDR1 MNHEY, CDR2 SMNVEV (reference sequence). The sample comprised peripheral blood. The TCR sequence derives from a woman aged 25 to 39 with COVID-19, enrolled during active disease. V gene TRBV27 combines with J gene TRBJ1-2; D uncertain. CDR3 loop: CASTSGTNYGYTF. CDR3 nucleotide sequence: TGTGCCAGCACTTCCGGGACTAACTATGGCTACACCTTC.